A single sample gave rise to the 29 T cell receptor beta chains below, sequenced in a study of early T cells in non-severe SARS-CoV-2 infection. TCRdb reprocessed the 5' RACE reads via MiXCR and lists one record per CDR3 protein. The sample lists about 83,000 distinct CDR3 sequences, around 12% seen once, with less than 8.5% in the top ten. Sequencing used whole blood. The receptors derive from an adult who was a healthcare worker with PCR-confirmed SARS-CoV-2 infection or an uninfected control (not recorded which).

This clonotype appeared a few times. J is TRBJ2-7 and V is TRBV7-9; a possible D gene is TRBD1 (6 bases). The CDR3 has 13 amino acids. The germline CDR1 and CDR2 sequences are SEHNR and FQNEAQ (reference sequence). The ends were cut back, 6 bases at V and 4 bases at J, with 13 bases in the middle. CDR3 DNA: TGTGCCAGCAGTCCGACCCAGGGGTACGAGCAGTACTTC. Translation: CASSPTQGYEQYF.

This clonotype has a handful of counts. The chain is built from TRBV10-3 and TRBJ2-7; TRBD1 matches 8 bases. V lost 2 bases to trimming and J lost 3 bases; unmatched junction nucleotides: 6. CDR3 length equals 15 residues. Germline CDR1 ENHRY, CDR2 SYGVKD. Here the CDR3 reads CAISETGQDFYEQYF. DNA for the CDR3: TGTGCCATCAGTGAGACGGGACAGGACTTCTACGAGCAGTACTTC.

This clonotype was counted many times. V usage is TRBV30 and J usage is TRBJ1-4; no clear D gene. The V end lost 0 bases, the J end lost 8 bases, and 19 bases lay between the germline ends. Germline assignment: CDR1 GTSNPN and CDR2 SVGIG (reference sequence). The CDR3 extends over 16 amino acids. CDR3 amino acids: CAWSVLRTATGEKLFF. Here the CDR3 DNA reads TGTGCCTGGAGTGTTCTCCGGACGGCTACTGGGGAAAAACTGTTTTTT.

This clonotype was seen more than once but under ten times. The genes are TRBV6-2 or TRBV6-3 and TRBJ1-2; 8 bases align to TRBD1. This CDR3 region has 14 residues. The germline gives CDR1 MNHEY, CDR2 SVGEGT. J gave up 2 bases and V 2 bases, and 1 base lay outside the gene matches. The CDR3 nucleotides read TGTGCCAGCAGTTACCAGGGGGCAAACTATGGCTACACCTTC. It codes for CASSYQGANYGYTF.

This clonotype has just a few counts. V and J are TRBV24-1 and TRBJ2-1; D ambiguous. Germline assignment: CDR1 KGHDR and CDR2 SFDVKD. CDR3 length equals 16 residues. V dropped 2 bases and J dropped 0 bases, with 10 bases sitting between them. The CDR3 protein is CATSDSTASSYNEQFF. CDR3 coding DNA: TGTGCCACCAGTGATTCTACAGCTAGCTCCTACAATGAGCAGTTCTTC.

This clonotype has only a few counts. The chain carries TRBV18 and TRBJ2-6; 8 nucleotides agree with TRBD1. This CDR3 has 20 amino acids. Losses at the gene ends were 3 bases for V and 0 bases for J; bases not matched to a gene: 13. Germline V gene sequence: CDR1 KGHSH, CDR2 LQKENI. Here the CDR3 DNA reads TGTGCCAGCTCACCGAGGAGGGCCGGACAGGGCAGCTCTGGGGCCAACGTCCTGACTTTC. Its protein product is CASSPRRAGQGSSGANVLTF.

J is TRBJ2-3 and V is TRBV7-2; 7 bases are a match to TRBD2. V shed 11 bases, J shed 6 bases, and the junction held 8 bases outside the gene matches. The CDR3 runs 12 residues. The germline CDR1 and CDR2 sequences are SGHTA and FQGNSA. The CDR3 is CALSGDGDTQYF. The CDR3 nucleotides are TGTGCCCTGAGCGGGGATGGGGATACGCAGTATTTT.

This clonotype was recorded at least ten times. The CDR3 protein is CASSDSYSYNSPLHF. CDR3 coding DNA: TGTGCCAGCAGCGACAGCTACTCCTATAATTCACCCCTCCACTTT. The chain joins TRBV12-3 or TRBV12-4 to TRBJ1-6; TRBD1 might be the D (5 bases). Trimming took off 6 bases at V and 0 bases at J, with 9 bases between the two ends. This CDR3 comprises 15 residues.

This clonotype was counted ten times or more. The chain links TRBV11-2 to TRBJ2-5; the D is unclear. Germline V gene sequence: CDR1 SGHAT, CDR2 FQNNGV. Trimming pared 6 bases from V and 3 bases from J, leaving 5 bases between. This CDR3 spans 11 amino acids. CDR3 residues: CASRLEETQYF. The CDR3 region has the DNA TGTGCCAGCAGGCTAGAAGAGACCCAGTACTTC.

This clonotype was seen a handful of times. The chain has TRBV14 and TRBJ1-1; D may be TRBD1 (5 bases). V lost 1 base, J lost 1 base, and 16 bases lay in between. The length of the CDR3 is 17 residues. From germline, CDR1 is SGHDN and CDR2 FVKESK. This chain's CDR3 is CASSQVGGSKGNTEAFF. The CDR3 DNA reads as TGTGCCAGCAGCCAAGTGGGGGGATCCAAAGGGAACACTGAAGCTTTCTTT.

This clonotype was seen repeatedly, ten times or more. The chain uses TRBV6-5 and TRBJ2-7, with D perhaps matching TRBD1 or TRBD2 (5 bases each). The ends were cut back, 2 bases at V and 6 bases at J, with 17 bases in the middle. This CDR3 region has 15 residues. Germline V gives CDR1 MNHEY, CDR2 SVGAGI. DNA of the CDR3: TGTGCCAGCAGTTACGGGACGGCTATTGGGGGCGAGCAGTACTTC. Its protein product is CASSYGTAIGGEQYF.

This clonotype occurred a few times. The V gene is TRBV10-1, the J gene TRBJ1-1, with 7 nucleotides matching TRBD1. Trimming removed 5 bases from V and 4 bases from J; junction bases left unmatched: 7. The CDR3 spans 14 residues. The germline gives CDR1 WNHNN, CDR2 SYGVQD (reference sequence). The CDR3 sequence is CASSPTRGTTEAFF. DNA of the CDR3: TGCGCCAGCAGTCCTACCAGGGGGACCACTGAAGCTTTCTTT.

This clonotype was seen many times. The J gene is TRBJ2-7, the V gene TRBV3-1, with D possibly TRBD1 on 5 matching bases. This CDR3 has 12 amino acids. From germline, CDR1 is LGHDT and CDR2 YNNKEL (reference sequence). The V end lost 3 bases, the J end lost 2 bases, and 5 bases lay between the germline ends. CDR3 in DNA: TGTGCCAGCAGCCAGGGGCCCTACGAGCAGTACTTC. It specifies CASSQGPYEQYF.

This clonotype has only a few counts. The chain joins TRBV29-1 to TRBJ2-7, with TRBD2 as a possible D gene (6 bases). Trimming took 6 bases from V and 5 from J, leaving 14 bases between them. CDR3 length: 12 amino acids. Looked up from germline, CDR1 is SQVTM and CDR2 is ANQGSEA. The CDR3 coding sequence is TGCAGCGTCCTGGCGGGAAGGCACGAGCAGTACTTC. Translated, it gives CSVLAGRHEQYF.

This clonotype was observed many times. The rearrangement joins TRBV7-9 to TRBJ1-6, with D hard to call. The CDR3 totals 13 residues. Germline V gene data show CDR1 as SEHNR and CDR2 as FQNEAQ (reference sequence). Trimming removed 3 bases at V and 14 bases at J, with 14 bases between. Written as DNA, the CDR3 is TGTGCCAGCAGCTTGGAGGAATTTGGAACCCTCCACTTT. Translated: CASSLEEFGTLHF.

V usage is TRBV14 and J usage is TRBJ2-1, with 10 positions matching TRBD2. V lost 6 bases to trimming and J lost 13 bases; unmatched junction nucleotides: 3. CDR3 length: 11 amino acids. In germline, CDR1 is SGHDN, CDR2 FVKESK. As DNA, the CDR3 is TGTGCCAGCAGTCCTAGCGGGAGACAGTTCTTC. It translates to CASSPSGRQFF.

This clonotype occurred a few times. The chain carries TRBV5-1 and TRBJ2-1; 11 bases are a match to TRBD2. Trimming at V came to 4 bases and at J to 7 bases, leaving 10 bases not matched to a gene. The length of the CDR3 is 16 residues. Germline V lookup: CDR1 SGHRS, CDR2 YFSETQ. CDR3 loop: CASSLLAGGPWNEQFF. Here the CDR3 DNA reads TGCGCCAGCAGCCTTTTAGCGGGAGGGCCGTGGAATGAGCAGTTCTTC.

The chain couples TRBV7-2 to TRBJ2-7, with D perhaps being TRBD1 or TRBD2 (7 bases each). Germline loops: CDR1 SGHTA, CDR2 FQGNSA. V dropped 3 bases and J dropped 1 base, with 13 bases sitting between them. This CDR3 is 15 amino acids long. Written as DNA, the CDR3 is TGTGCCAGCAGCTTTTCGGGGGGACAGTCCTACGAGCAGTACTTC. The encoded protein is CASSFSGGQSYEQYF.

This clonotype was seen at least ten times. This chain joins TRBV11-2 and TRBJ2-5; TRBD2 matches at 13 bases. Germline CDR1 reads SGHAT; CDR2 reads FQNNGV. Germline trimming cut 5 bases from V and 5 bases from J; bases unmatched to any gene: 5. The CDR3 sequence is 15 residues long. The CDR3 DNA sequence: TGTGCCAGCAGCCACACTAGCGGGAGGGGGGAGACCCAGTACTTC. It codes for CASSHTSGRGETQYF.

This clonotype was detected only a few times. Here the CDR3 DNA reads TGTGCCAGCAGCCGTTGGAATTCGGGAACCGGGGAGCTGTTTTTT. This sequence encodes CASSRWNSGTGELFF. This chain links TRBV3-1 with TRBJ2-2; D might be TRBD2 (5 bases). The CDR3 has 15 amino acids. V lost 4 bases to trimming and J lost 5 bases, with 14 bases between them. In germline, CDR1 is LGHDT, CDR2 YNNKEL (reference sequence).

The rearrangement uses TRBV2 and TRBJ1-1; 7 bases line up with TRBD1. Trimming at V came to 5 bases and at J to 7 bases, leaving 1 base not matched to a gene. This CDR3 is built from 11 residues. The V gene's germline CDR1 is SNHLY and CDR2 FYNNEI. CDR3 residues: CASSRQGEAFF. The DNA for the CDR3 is TGTGCCAGCAGTCGACAGGGTGAAGCTTTCTTT.

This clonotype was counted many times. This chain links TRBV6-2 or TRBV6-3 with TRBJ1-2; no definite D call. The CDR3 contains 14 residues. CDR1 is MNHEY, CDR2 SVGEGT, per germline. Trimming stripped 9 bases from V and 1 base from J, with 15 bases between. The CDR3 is CASGRRILNYGYTF. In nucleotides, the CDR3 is TGTGCCAGTGGACGGCGGATTCTTAACTATGGCTACACCTTC.

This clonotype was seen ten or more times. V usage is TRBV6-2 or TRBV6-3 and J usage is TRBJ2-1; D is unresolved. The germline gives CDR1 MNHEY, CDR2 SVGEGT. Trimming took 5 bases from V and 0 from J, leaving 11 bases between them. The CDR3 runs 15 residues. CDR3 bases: TGTGCCAGCAGTCGTACCAAGAGCTCCTACAATGAGCAGTTCTTC. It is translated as CASSRTKSSYNEQFF.

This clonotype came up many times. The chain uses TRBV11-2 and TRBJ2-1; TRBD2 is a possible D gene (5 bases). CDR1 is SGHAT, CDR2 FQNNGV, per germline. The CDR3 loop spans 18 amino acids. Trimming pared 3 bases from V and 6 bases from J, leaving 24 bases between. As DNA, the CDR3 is TGTGCCAGCAGCTTCGCATTTCCTCGGTCAGCGGCGTTCAATGAGCAGTTCTTC. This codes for CASSFAFPRSAAFNEQFF.

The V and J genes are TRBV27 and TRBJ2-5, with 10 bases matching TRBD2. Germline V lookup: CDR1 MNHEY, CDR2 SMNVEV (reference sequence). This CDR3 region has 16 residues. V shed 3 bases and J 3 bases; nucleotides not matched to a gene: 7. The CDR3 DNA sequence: TGTGCCAGCAGTTTTGCAGCGGGAGGGCCTAAAGAGACCCAGTACTTC. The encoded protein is CASSFAAGGPKETQYF.

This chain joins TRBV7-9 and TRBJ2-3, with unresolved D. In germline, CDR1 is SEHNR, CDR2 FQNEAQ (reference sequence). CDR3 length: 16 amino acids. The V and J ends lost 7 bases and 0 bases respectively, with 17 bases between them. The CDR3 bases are TGTGCCAGCATGGAGAAACGGATTTCAAGCACAGATACGCAGTATTTT. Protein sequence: CASMEKRISSTDTQYF.

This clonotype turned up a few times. CDR3 sequence reads: CASSQEDSLYTF. The CDR3 DNA sequence: TGTGCCAGCAGCCAAGAGGACAGCCTCTACACCTTC. The chain employs TRBV5-6 and TRBJ1-2; D possibly corresponds to TRBD1 (6 bases). The germline V gene has CDR1 SGHDT and CDR2 YYEEEE. Trimming took off 4 bases at V and 10 bases at J, with 14 bases between the two ends. The CDR3 sequence is 12 residues long.

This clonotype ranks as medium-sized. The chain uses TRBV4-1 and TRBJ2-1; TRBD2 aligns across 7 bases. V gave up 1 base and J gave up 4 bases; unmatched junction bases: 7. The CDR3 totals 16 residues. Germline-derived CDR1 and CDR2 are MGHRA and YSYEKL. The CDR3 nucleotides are TGCGCCAGCAGCCAAGTAAGACTAGCAGTTTACAATGAGCAGTTCTTC. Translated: CASSQVRLAVYNEQFF.

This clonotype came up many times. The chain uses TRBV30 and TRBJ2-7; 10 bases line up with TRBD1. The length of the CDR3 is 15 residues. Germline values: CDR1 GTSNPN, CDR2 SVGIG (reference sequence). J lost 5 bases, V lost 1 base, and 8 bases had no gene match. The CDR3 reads CAWSGWDRGLHEQYF. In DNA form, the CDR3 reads TGTGCCTGGAGTGGATGGGACAGGGGTTTACACGAGCAGTACTTC.